This T cell receptor beta chain was found in a study of control samples from healthy donors and cancer patients. Sequencing was performed with immunoSEQ multiplex PCR; in TCRdb, only in-frame clones are kept and a portion is missing. Among over 100,000 clones listed, about nine tenths were seen once. This clonotype originated in a human donor in good health. The donor label of this sample is uncertain. The sample was blood.

The CDR3 protein is CASSIWGQKLYNEQFF. Written as DNA, the CDR3 is TGTGCCAGTAGTATATGGGGTCAGAAACTTTACAATGAGCAGTTCTTC. This chain connects TRBV19 to TRBJ2-1; no firm D call. In germline, CDR1 is LNHDA, CDR2 SQIVND (reference sequence). V lost 2 bases and J lost 4, with 15 bases in between. The CDR3 covers 16 residues.